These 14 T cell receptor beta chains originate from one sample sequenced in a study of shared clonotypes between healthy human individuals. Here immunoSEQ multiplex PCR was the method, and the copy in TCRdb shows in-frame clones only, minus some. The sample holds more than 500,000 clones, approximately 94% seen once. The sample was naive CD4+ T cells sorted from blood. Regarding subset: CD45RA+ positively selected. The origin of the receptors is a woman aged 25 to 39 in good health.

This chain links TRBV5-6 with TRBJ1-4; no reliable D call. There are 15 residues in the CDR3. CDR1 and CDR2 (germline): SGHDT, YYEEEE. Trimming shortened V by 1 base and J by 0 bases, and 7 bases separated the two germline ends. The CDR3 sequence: CASSLFGATNEKLFF. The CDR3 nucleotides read TGTGCCAGCAGCTTGTTCGGAGCAACTAATGAAAAACTGTTTTTT.

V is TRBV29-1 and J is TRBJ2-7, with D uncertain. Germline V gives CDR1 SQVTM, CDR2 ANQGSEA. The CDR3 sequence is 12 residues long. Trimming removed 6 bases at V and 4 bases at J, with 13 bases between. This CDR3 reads CSVGSRLYEQYF. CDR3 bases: TGCAGCGTCGGCAGTAGGCTTTACGAGCAGTACTTC.

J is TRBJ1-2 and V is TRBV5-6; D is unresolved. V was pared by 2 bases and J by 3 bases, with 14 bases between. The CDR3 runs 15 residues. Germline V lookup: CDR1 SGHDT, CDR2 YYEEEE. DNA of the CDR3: TGTGCCAGCAGCTTCTTAGTGGGTCTAGACTATGGCTACACCTTC. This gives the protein CASSFLVGLDYGYTF.

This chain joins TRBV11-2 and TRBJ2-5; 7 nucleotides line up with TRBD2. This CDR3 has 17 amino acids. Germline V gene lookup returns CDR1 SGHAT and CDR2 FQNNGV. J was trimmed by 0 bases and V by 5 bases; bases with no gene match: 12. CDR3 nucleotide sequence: TGTGCCAGCAGCATATCTCCTAGCGGAGGTTACCAAGAGACCCAGTACTTC. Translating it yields CASSISPSGGYQETQYF. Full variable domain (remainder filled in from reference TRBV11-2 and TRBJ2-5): EAGVAQSPRYKIIEKRQSVAFWCNPISGHATLYWYQQILGQGPKLLIQFQNNGVVDDSQLPKDRFSAERLKGVDSTLKIQPAKLEDSAVYLCASSISPSGGYQETQYFGPGTRLLVL.

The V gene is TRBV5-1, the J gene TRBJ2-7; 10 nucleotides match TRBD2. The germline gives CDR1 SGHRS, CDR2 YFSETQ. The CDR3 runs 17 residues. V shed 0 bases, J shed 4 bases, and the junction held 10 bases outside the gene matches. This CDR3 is CASSLDSLAGVLYEQYF. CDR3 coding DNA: TGCGCCAGCAGCTTGGATTCCCTAGCGGGAGTACTATACGAGCAGTACTTC.

CDR3 sequence reads: CASMGERTTDTQYF. The CDR3 DNA reads TGTGCCAGCATGGGGGAGCGGACCACAGATACGCAGTATTTT. V and J are TRBV13 and TRBJ2-3, with D possibly being TRBD1 or TRBD2 (5 bases each). Germline loops: CDR1 PRHDT, CDR2 FYEKMQ (reference sequence). The CDR3 consists of 14 residues. V dropped 7 bases and J dropped 2 bases, with 13 bases sitting between them.

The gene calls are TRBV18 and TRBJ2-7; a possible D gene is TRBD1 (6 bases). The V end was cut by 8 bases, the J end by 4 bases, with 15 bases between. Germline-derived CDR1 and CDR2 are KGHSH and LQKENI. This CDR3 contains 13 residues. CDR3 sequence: CASRRDTYYEQYF. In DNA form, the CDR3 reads TGTGCCAGCCGACGGGACACTTATTACGAGCAGTACTTC.

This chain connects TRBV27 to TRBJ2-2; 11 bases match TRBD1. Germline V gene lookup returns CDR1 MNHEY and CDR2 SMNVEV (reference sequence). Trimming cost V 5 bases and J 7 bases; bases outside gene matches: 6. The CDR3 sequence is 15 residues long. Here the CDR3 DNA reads TGTGCCAGCAGTGGACAGGGGGCCTTTGGCGGGGAGCTGTTTTTT. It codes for CASSGQGAFGGELFF.

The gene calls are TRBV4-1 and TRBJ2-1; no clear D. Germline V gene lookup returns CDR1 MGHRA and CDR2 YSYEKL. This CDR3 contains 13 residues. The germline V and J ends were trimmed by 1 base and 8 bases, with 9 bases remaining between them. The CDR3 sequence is CASSQVSWDEQFF. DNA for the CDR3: TGCGCCAGCAGCCAAGTCTCATGGGATGAGCAGTTCTTC.

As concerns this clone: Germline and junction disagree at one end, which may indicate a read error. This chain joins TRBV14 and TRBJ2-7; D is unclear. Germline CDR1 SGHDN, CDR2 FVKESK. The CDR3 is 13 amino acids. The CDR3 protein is CASSPSLVNEQHF. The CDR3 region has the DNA TGTGCCAGCAGCCCCTCTCTCGTAAACGAGCAGCACTTC.

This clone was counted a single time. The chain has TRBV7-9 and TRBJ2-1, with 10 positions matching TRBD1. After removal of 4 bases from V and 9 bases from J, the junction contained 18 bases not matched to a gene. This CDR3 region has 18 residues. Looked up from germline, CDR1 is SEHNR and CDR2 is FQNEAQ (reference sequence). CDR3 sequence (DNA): TGTGCCAGCAGCTCCATAATGGGCCAGGGACAGGGGTTGAGTGAGCAGTTCTTC. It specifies CASSSIMGQGQGLSEQFF.

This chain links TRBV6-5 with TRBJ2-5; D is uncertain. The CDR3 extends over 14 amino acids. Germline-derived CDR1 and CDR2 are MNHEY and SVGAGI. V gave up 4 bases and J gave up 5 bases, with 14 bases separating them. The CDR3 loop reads CASSSHRFGETQYF. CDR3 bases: TGTGCCAGCAGTTCACATCGGTTCGGGGAGACCCAGTACTTC.

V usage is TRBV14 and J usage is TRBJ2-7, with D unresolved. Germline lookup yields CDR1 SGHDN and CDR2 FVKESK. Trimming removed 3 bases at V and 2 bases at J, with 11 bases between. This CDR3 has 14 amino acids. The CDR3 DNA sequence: TGTGCCAGCAGCCAGGACCGGCCGCCCTACGAGCAGTACTTC. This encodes CASSQDRPPYEQYF. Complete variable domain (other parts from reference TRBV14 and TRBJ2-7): EAGVTQFPSHSVIEKGQTVTLRCDPISGHDNLYWYRRVMGKEIKFLLHFVKESKQDESGMPNNRFLAERTGGTYSTLKVQPAELEDSGVYFCASSQDRPPYEQYFGPGTRLTVT.

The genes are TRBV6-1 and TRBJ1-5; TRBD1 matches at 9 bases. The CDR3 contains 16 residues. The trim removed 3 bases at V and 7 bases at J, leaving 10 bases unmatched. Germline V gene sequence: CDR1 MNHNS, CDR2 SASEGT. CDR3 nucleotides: TGTGCCAGCAGTGACTGGACAGGGGTCGTCAGCCAGCCCCAGCATTTT. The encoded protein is CASSDWTGVVSQPQHF.